The 23 T cell receptor beta chains reported below all come from one sample, sequenced in a study of cytomegalovirus exposure and HLA in healthy donors (dated by TCRdb to about 2017). The receptor library was made with the immunoSEQ multiplex PCR assay. A mixture of 60 forward primers for TCR Vbeta segments and 13 reverse primers for TCR Jbeta segments was used in the multiplex PCR. Sourced from immuneACCESS, this table was stored by TCRdb with only in-frame sequences that have V and J called. A share of the clones is absent; for the studies checked, an unresolved V gene accounts for under half, and the remainder has no known explanation. The sample has roughly 170,000 clones on record, 75% to 85% of them singletons. The ten largest clones capture less than 15% of the sample. The sample taken for sequencing was PBMCs. Receptors originate from a woman aged 45-65 years in good health and CMV-seropositive.

This chain links TRBV4-1 with TRBJ2-7, with unresolved D. V was pared by 1 base and J by 2 bases, with 9 bases between. The CDR3 loop spans 14 amino acids. Germline lookup yields CDR1 MGHRA and CDR2 YSYEKL. The CDR3 loop is CASSQVAATYEQYF. The CDR3 region has the DNA TGCGCCAGCAGCCAAGTAGCAGCTACCTACGAGCAGTACTTC.

This clone was seen only once. The rearrangement joins TRBV5-1 to TRBJ2-4; TRBD2 matches 15 bases. This CDR3 comprises 17 residues. V lost 0 bases, J lost 9 bases, and 7 bases stayed unmatched. Germline-derived CDR1 and CDR2 are SGHRS and YFSETQ. This chain's CDR3 is CASSLDGLAGGFSIQYF. DNA for the CDR3: TGCGCCAGCAGCTTGGATGGACTAGCGGGGGGGTTTAGCATTCAGTACTTC.

J is TRBJ1-6 and V is TRBV11-2, with TRBD1 matching 8 bases. The CDR3 runs to 15 residues. Trimming at V came to 1 base and at J to 4 bases, leaving 0 bases not matched to a gene. Germline V gene data show CDR1 as SGHAT and CDR2 as FQNNGV. CDR3 sequence (DNA): TGTGCCAGCAGCTTAGGACAGGGGTATAATTCACCCCTCCACTTT. It encodes CASSLGQGYNSPLHF.

The chain employs TRBV12-5 and TRBJ2-1; 7 bases match TRBD1. The CDR3 loop spans 15 amino acids. The germline CDR1 and CDR2 sequences are LGHNT and FRNRAP. J gave up 6 bases and V 6 bases, and 11 bases lay outside the gene matches. The CDR3 spells CASGRQGDYGNEQFF. The CDR3 bases are TGTGCTAGTGGCCGACAGGGCGACTATGGCAATGAGCAGTTCTTC.

The chain combines TRBV5-5 with TRBJ1-6; a possible D gene is TRBD1 (6 bases). The V end was cut by 0 bases, the J end by 13 bases, with 11 bases between. The germline V gene encodes CDR1 SGHKS and CDR2 YYEKEE (reference sequence). CDR3 length: 13 amino acids. The CDR3 coding sequence is TGTGCCAGCAGCTTGGAAGGGGGATTGCCCCTCCACTTT. Translating gives CASSLEGGLPLHF. Filled out from reference TRBV5-5 and TRBJ1-6, the complete variable domain reads DAGVTQSPTHLIKTRGQQVTLRCSPISGHKSVSWYQQVLGQGPQFIFQYYEKEERGRGNFPDRFSARQFPNYSSELNVNALLLGDSALYLCASSLEGGLPLHFGNGTRLTVT.

The chain recombines TRBV10-3 with TRBJ2-1; 11 nucleotides agree with TRBD2. V lost 6 bases to trimming and J lost 7 bases; unmatched junction nucleotides: 5. CDR3 length equals 14 residues. CDR1 and CDR2 (germline): ENHRY, SYGVKD. The CDR3 region is CAISPGLAANEQFF. The CDR3 DNA follows: TGTGCCATCAGCCCGGGACTAGCGGCTAATGAGCAGTTCTTC.

V usage is TRBV6-6 and J usage is TRBJ2-1, with D tentatively TRBD2 (7 bases). The CDR3 contains 14 residues. V was shortened by 3 bases and J by 5 bases, with 11 bases between the two germline ends. Germline CDR1 reads MNHNY; CDR2 reads SVGAGI (reference sequence). The CDR3 spells CASSYGGGNNEQFF. In DNA form, the CDR3 reads TGTGCCAGCAGTTATGGGGGGGGCAACAATGAGCAGTTCTTC.

This clone showed up just a few times. This chain joins TRBV27 and TRBJ2-5; 10 bases are a match to TRBD1. Judging by the DNA end, TRBJ2-7 fits better; the J call may be wrong. Germline CDR1 and CDR2: MNHEY and SMNVEV (reference sequence). The CDR3 consists of 16 residues. CDR3 amino acids: CASSLEGTGASYEQYF. CDR3 DNA: TGTGCCAGCAGTTTAGAGGGGACAGGGGCGTCCTACGAGCAGTACTTC.

The chain recombines TRBV30 with TRBJ2-7; D call uncertain. The CDR3 length is 11 residues. CDR1 is GTSNPN, CDR2 SVGIG, per germline (reference sequence). The germline V and J ends were trimmed by 1 base and 2 bases, with 3 bases remaining between them. In nucleotides, the CDR3 is TGTGCCTGGAGTGACACCTACGAGCAGTACTTC. Protein: CAWSDTYEQYF.

This chain links TRBV4-1 with TRBJ2-3; TRBD1 or TRBD2 may be the D gene (6 bases each). Germline V lookup: CDR1 MGHRA, CDR2 YSYEKL. The CDR3 sequence is 15 residues long. The germline V and J ends were trimmed by 7 bases and 0 bases, with 14 bases remaining between them. The CDR3 DNA is TGCGCCAGCACCCAGGGGAGGTCTAGCACAGATACGCAGTATTTT. It is translated as CASTQGRSSTDTQYF.

The CDR3 DNA is TGTGCCAGCCCCCCCACGTCAATGACAGGGTATGCTTTCTTT. This gives the protein CASPPTSMTGYAFF. This chain uses TRBV6-1 with TRBJ1-1; 7 positions match TRBD1. The CDR3 sequence is 14 residues long. CDR1 is MNHNS, CDR2 SASEGT, per germline. With V trimmed by 8 bases and J by 11 bases, 17 bases remained unmatched.

The V call is TRBV21-1, the J call TRBJ2-7; TRBD1 reflects the table's D call only, with no check against the DNA. TRBV21-1 is an annotated pseudogene. The CDR3 is 20 residues long. The CDR3 bases are TGTGCCAGCACCTTTCTAGGGGGGACAGGTTTCCCGCCAGCCGACTACGAGCAGTACTTC. Encoded protein: CASTFLGGTGFPPADYEQYF.

As DNA, the CDR3 is TGTGCCAGCAGCTTAGCTCTCTCCAGATTCGGGGACGAGCAGTACTTC. Protein sequence: CASSLALSRFGDEQYF. The chain employs TRBV7-6 and TRBJ2-7, with D possibly being TRBD2 (5 bases). CDR3 length: 16 residues. CDR1 is SGHVS and CDR2 is FNYEAQ in the germline V gene. The ends were cut back, 0 bases at V and 5 bases at J, with 17 bases in the middle.

This rearrangement joins TRBV29-1 to TRBJ1-5, with 7 bases identical to TRBD1. Unmatched junction bases numbered 6, after V lost 5 bases and J lost 2 bases. Germline CDR1 SQVTM, CDR2 ANQGSEA. This CDR3 is 14 amino acids long. CDR3 DNA sequence: TGCAGCGTTTCCCAGGGGGGAGGCAATCAGCCCCAGCATTTT. This translates into CSVSQGGGNQPQHF.

The chain carries TRBV7-2 and TRBJ2-2; perhaps TRBD1 as D (6 bases). With 5 bases removed from V and 4 bases from J, the gap between germline ends came to 17 bases. The CDR3 loop spans 16 amino acids. Germline loops: CDR1 SGHTA, CDR2 FQGNSA. This CDR3 is CASSPRTASLTGELFF. CDR3 DNA sequence: TGTGCCAGCAGCCCTCGGACAGCTTCTCTCACCGGGGAGCTGTTTTTT.

This chain connects TRBV6-5 to TRBJ2-7, with D possibly TRBD1 on 5 matching bases. The CDR3 totals 14 residues. Germline V gene lookup returns CDR1 MNHEY and CDR2 SVGAGI. Trimming left V 5 bases short and J 1 base short, with 12 bases between. The chain's CDR3 is CASSRTRLSYEQYF. CDR3 DNA sequence: TGTGCCAGCAGTCGGACACGGTTGTCCTACGAGCAGTACTTC.

Comment on this clone: Other DNA sequences in this sample translate to the same CDR3. J is TRBJ1-5 and V is TRBV5-6, with D possibly TRBD1 on 6 matching bases. V gave up 3 bases and J gave up 4 bases, with 11 bases separating them. Germline CDR1 is SGHDT and CDR2 is YYEEEE. The CDR3 contains 14 residues. The CDR3 spells CASSWGQGNQPQHF. In nucleotides, the CDR3 is TGTGCCAGCAGCTGGGGTCAGGGGAATCAGCCCCAGCATTTT.

This clone appeared once. The chain recombines TRBV2 with TRBJ2-2; tentatively, D is TRBD1 (5 bases). The V gene's germline CDR1 is SNHLY and CDR2 FYNNEI. Trimming left V 7 bases short and J 4 bases short, with 13 bases between. The CDR3 is made up of 14 amino acids. The CDR3, as DNA: TGTGCCAGCATTCAAAGGGGCGGCACCGGGGAGCTGTTTTTT. Its translation is CASIQRGGTGELFF.

The CDR3 DNA sequence: TGCGCCAGCAGCTTGGACAGAATAGGAAACACTGAAGCTTTCTTT. It yields the protein CASSLDRIGNTEAFF. The V and J genes are TRBV5-1 and TRBJ1-1; D is unresolved. Trimming removed 0 bases from V and 2 bases from J, with 11 bases in between. CDR3 size: 15 residues. Germline V gene data show CDR1 as SGHRS and CDR2 as YFSETQ. Full variable domain (remainder filled in from reference TRBV5-1 and TRBJ1-1): KAGVTQTPRYLIKTRGQQVTLSCSPISGHRSVSWYQQTPGQGLQFLFEYFSETQRNKGNFPGRFSGRQFSNSRSEMNVSTLELGDSALYLCASSLDRIGNTEAFFGQGTRLTVV.

This clone was picked up one time. The rearrangement uses TRBV29-1 and TRBJ1-2; D is unresolved. Trimming removed 6 bases from V and 0 bases from J, with 20 bases in between. CDR1 and CDR2 (germline): SQVTM, ANQGSEA. The CDR3 has 16 residues. The CDR3 loop reads CSVAGSRKEANYGYTF. CDR3 bases: TGCAGCGTGGCGGGGAGCCGGAAGGAAGCTAACTATGGCTACACCTTC. The full variable domain, with the rest looked up from reference TRBV29-1 and TRBJ1-2, is SAVISQKPSRDICQRGTSLTIQCQVDSQVTMMFWYRQQPGQSLTLIATANQGSEATYESGFVIDKFPISRPNLTFSTLTVSNMSPEDSSIYLCSVAGSRKEANYGYTFGSGTRLTVV.

Only one count was recorded for this clone. The chain has TRBV5-6 and TRBJ2-2; 8 bases are a match to TRBD2. Germline V gene data show CDR1 as SGHDT and CDR2 as YYEEEE. The CDR3 runs 17 residues. After removal of 3 bases from V and 5 bases from J, the junction contained 12 bases not matched to a gene. CDR3 nucleotide sequence: TGTGCCAGCAGCTCCCAGACGGCGGGGGGTTGGACCGGGGAGCTGTTTTTT. Translated, it gives CASSSQTAGGWTGELFF.

The chain combines TRBV6-1 with TRBJ2-3; 8 positions match TRBD1. Unmatched junction bases numbered 3, after V lost 5 bases and J lost 2 bases. Germline V gene data show CDR1 as MNHNS and CDR2 as SASEGT. The CDR3 spans 14 residues. The CDR3 DNA reads TGTGCCAGCAGTCGGACAGGGTACACAGATACGCAGTATTTT. This sequence encodes CASSRTGYTDTQYF.

This clone was observed a handful of times. The rearrangement links TRBV5-4 to TRBJ2-5; TRBD1 is a possible D gene (6 bases). Germline V lookup: CDR1 SGHNT, CDR2 YYREEE (reference sequence). Trimming stripped 0 bases from V and 5 bases from J, with 17 bases between. CDR3 length: 16 amino acids. Here the CDR3 DNA reads TGTGCCAGCAGCTTGGCCACAACAGGGAGTACCGAGACCCAGTACTTC. This encodes CASSLATTGSTETQYF. The full variable domain, completed using reference TRBV5-4 and TRBJ2-5, is ETGVTQSPTHLIKTRGQQVTLRCSSQSGHNTVSWYQQALGQGPQFIFQYYREEENGRGNFPPRFSGLQFPNYSSELNVNALELDDSALYLCASSLATTGSTETQYFGPGTRLLVL.